These T cell receptor beta chains were read from a single sample in a study of T cells after yellow fever vaccination. Each CDR3 protein is one row after TCRdb ran MiXCR on the 5' RACE reads. This sample has 150,000 to 200,000 distinct CDR3 sequences, with approximately 10% found just once. This specimen consisted of CD8+ T cells sorted from PBMCs, obtained 15 days after the yellow fever booster vaccination. Receptors were obtained from a man younger than 35 who received the YFV17D yellow fever vaccine. Both conserved end residues are part of each CDR3. A D gene is named only where the DNA matches it firmly. Some rows mark clone size as missing; the rest say once, few, many or name a class of expanded clone.

TRBJ1-1,.,TRBV20-1,many,TGCAGTGCTAGAGAGGGGGCCGAAGCTTTCTTT,CSAREGAEAFF
TRBJ2-1,.,TRBV5-1,few,TGCGCCATCATAGTTAGCGGCCGGGGGAATGAGCAGTTCTTC,CAIIVSGRGNEQFF
TRBJ1-1,.,TRBV7-9,few,TGTGCCAGCAGCTTAGGGGGGTCCGACACTGAAGCTTTCTTT,CASSLGGSDTEAFF
TRBJ2-5,.,TRBV29-1,few,TGCAGCGTTGGGGTAATTGAGACCCAGTACTTC,CSVGVIETQYF
TRBJ1-1,.,TRBV12-3/TRBV12-4,.,TGTGCCAGCAGTCAAGGGTGGAACACTGAAGCTTTCTTT,CASSQGWNTEAFF
TRBJ2-1,.,TRBV7-9,few,TGTGCCAGCAGCTTAGCGGGGAACGGTGAGCAGTTCTTC,CASSLAGNGEQFF
TRBJ1-2,.,TRBV12-3/TRBV12-4,.,TGTGCCAGCAGCGACACAGGAGCTAACTATGGCTACACCTTC,CASSDTGANYGYTF
TRBJ2-7,TRBD2,TRBV7-9,few,TGTGCCAGCAGCTCGACTAGCGGGGAACCCTACGAGCAGTACTTC,CASSSTSGEPYEQYF
TRBJ1-1,.,TRBV7-3,.,TGTGCCAGCAGCTTATGGGAGAACACTGAAGCTTTCTTT,CASSLWENTEAFF
TRBJ2-1,TRBD2,TRBV4-3,many,TGCGCCAGCAGCCAGAGCGGGGGCACCTACAATGAGCAGTTCTTC,CASSQSGGTYNEQFF
TRBJ2-1,.,TRBV6-2/TRBV6-3,few,TGTGCCAGCAGTTACGTCCACAATGAGCAGTTCTTC,CASSYVHNEQFF
TRBJ2-2,.,TRBV4-3,few,TGCGCCAGCAGCCAAGACTCGGGGACAACCACCGGGGAGCTGTTTTTT,CASSQDSGTTTGELFF
TRBJ2-2,TRBD1,TRBV3-1,.,TGTGCCAGCAGCCAAGATCAGGGGGCCGGGGAGCTGTTTTTT,CASSQDQGAGELFF
TRBJ1-5,.,TRBV6-1,.,TGTGCCAGCAGCGATCCGCCGGCCAGAAGAATACCCCAGCATTTT,CASSDPPARRIPQHF
TRBJ1-5,.,TRBV4-1,.,TGCGCCAGCAGCCCCAGGGACACCGCTAGCAATCAGCCCCAGCATTTT,CASSPRDTASNQPQHF
TRBJ1-6,TRBD1,TRBV5-1,few,TGCGCCAGCAGCACCTGGACAGGAGGTGATTCACCCCTCCACTTT,CASSTWTGGDSPLHF
TRBJ1-1,TRBD1,TRBV3-1,.,TGTGCCAGCAGCCCCCTCTTGGGGACAGGGGGGTTCACTGAAGCTTTCTTT,CASSPLLGTGGFTEAFF
TRBJ1-2,TRBD1,TRBV7-2,.,TGTGCCAGCAGCATCCTACAGGGGGCTATCTATGGCTACACCTTC,CASSILQGAIYGYTF
TRBJ2-3,.,TRBV4-3,few,TGCGCCAGCAGCCAAGATCCGGGGGCCGTGGATACGCAGTATTTT,CASSQDPGAVDTQYF
TRBJ2-7,.,TRBV5-4,few,TGTGCCAGCAGCTTGCAGAGCTACGAGCAGTACTTC,CASSLQSYEQYF
TRBJ1-2,.,TRBV29-1,many,TGCAGCGTTACAGGACCTCAAATGGGGGGCTACACCTTC,CSVTGPQMGGYTF
TRBJ2-2,.,TRBV6-2/TRBV6-3,.,TGTGCCAGCAGTTCACGACCGGGACACAACACCGGGGAGCTGTTTTTT,CASSSRPGHNTGELFF
TRBJ2-1,.,TRBV4-3,few,TGCGCCAGCAGCCAAGATGGGACGCCTCGTAGTGAGCAGTTCTTC,CASSQDGTPRSEQFF
TRBJ1-1,.,TRBV20-1,few,TGCAGTGCCCCCCCTCCCCCCGGGGGCTTGAACACTGAAGCTTTCTTT,CSAPPPPGGLNTEAFF
TRBJ2-3,TRBD1,TRBV7-3,.,TGTGCCAGCAGCCCCCTAGGAGGGGGACAGGGTACGCAGTATTTT,CASSPLGGGQGTQYF
TRBJ1-5,.,TRBV19,.,TGTGCCAGTAGTATTTCCGGGGGCCAGCCCCAGCATTTT,CASSISGGQPQHF
TRBJ1-6,.,TRBV12-5,few,TGTGCTAGTGGCCGGACGGACGAGAGGAGCTCCTATAATTCACCCCTCCACTTT,CASGRTDERSSYNSPLHF
TRBJ1-2,.,TRBV4-1,few,TGCGCCAGCAGCCAAGATGAACGGGGGGCCCATGGCTACACCTTC,CASSQDERGAHGYTF
TRBJ2-1,.,TRBV20-1,few,TGCAGTGCTAGAGAGCAGGGTTTGGGCAATGAGCAGTTCTTC,CSAREQGLGNEQFF
TRBJ1-5,.,TRBV6-2/TRBV6-3,.,TGTGCCAGCAGTACTCCGGATTTGTCGTTTCAGCCCCAGCATTTT,CASSTPDLSFQPQHF
TRBJ1-2,.,TRBV19,.,TGTGCCAGTAGTATAGATGCAGGGGCGGTTGGCTACACCTTC,CASSIDAGAVGYTF
TRBJ2-7,TRBD1,TRBV27,.,TGTGCCAGCAGTCTACAGGGGAACGAGGAGCAGTACTTC,CASSLQGNEEQYF
TRBJ2-4,TRBD1,TRBV29-1,many,TGCAGCGTTGGCCGCGGGGGACAGGGTGACATTCAGTACTTC,CSVGRGGQGDIQYF
TRBJ1-4,.,TRBV7-9,.,TGTGCCAGCGGCTACAGGGTGGGGAAAGAAAAACTGTTTTTT,CASGYRVGKEKLFF
TRBJ2-1,TRBD2,TRBV4-3,.,TGCGCCAGCAGCCAAGACCCGACTAGCGGGGCCTTCAATGAGCAGTTCTTC,CASSQDPTSGAFNEQFF
TRBJ1-1,.,TRBV27,few,TGTGCCAGCAGTCCCATCCAGGGACATGAAGCTTTCTTT,CASSPIQGHEAFF
TRBJ2-3,.,TRBV2,.,TGTGCCACCTCCGGACAGAAAACTAGCACAGATACGCAGTATTTT,CATSGQKTSTDTQYF
TRBJ1-2,.,TRBV6-5,.,TGTGCCAGCGGACTGTGGGGCGTGGATGGCTACACCTTC,CASGLWGVDGYTF
TRBJ2-1,.,TRBV10-2,few,TGCGCCAGCAGTGAGACGGGTACCTACAATGAGCAGTTCTTC,CASSETGTYNEQFF
TRBJ1-5,.,TRBV20-1,few,TGCAGTGCCGAGGGACCGTTCAATCAGCCCCAGCATTTT,CSAEGPFNQPQHF
TRBJ1-5,.,TRBV13,.,TGTGCCAGCGCCGAACAGAATAATCAGCCCCAGCATTTT,CASAEQNNQPQHF
TRBJ1-1,TRBD1,TRBV7-3,few,TGTGCCAGCAGCCCCCAAGGGGGCTGGGCCGAAGCTTTCTTT,CASSPQGGWAEAFF
TRBJ2-1,.,TRBV3-1,few,TGTGCCAGCAGCCCCCCGTTGTATGAGACCTACAATGAGCAGTTCTTC,CASSPPLYETYNEQFF
TRBJ2-2,.,TRBV7-9,.,TGTGCCAGCAGCTTGGCGGTGGTTGGCACCGGGGAGCTGTTTTTT,CASSLAVVGTGELFF
TRBJ1-2,.,TRBV4-1,.,TGCGCCAGCAGCCAAGTAACACTTTCAGTCTATGGCTACACCTTC,CASSQVTLSVYGYTF
TRBJ2-7,.,TRBV7-9,.,TGTGCCAGCAGCTTAATAGGCTTCTCCTACGAGCAGTACTTC,CASSLIGFSYEQYF
TRBJ2-7,.,TRBV6-2/TRBV6-3,.,TGTGCCAGCAGTTACTCTGGTCTCGCAGGGGAATACTTC,CASSYSGLAGEYF
TRBJ2-3,.,TRBV4-1,.,TGCGCCAGCAGCCAAGTCCAACCCTCGGCAGATACGCAGTATTTT,CASSQVQPSADTQYF
TRBJ2-1,.,TRBV7-7,few,TGTGCCAGCAGCTTAGGGGCTAGCTCGTCCTACAATGAGCAGTTCTTC,CASSLGASSSYNEQFF
TRBJ1-1,.,TRBV7-9,few,TGTGCCAGCAGCCGACACGGGGACGAAGCTTTCTTT,CASSRHGDEAFF
TRBJ1-4,TRBD1,TRBV4-1,.,TGCGCCAGCAGCCCCAGACAGGGGGCACAGGAAAAACTGCTTTTT,CASSPRQGAQEKLLF
TRBJ1-2,TRBD1,TRBV6-5,.,TGTGCCAGCAGTCGACAGGGAGTAGCCAACTATGGCTACACCTTC,CASSRQGVANYGYTF
TRBJ1-6,.,TRBV6-5,few,TGTGCCAGCAGTCAGTCGACGGCCGCTTATAATTCACCCCTCCACTTT,CASSQSTAAYNSPLHF
TRBJ2-3,.,TRBV4-2,few,TGTGCCAGCAGTCCGGATCGCTCAGATACGCAGTATTTT,CASSPDRSDTQYF
TRBJ2-5,.,TRBV15,many,TGTGCCACCAGCAGCCGAGAGACCCAGTACTTC,CATSSRETQYF
TRBJ2-1,TRBD2,TRBV6-5,.,TGTGCCAGCAGTTTCAACCCCGGGACTAGCGGGGGGGGCGGCAATGAGCAGTTCTTC,CASSFNPGTSGGGGNEQFF